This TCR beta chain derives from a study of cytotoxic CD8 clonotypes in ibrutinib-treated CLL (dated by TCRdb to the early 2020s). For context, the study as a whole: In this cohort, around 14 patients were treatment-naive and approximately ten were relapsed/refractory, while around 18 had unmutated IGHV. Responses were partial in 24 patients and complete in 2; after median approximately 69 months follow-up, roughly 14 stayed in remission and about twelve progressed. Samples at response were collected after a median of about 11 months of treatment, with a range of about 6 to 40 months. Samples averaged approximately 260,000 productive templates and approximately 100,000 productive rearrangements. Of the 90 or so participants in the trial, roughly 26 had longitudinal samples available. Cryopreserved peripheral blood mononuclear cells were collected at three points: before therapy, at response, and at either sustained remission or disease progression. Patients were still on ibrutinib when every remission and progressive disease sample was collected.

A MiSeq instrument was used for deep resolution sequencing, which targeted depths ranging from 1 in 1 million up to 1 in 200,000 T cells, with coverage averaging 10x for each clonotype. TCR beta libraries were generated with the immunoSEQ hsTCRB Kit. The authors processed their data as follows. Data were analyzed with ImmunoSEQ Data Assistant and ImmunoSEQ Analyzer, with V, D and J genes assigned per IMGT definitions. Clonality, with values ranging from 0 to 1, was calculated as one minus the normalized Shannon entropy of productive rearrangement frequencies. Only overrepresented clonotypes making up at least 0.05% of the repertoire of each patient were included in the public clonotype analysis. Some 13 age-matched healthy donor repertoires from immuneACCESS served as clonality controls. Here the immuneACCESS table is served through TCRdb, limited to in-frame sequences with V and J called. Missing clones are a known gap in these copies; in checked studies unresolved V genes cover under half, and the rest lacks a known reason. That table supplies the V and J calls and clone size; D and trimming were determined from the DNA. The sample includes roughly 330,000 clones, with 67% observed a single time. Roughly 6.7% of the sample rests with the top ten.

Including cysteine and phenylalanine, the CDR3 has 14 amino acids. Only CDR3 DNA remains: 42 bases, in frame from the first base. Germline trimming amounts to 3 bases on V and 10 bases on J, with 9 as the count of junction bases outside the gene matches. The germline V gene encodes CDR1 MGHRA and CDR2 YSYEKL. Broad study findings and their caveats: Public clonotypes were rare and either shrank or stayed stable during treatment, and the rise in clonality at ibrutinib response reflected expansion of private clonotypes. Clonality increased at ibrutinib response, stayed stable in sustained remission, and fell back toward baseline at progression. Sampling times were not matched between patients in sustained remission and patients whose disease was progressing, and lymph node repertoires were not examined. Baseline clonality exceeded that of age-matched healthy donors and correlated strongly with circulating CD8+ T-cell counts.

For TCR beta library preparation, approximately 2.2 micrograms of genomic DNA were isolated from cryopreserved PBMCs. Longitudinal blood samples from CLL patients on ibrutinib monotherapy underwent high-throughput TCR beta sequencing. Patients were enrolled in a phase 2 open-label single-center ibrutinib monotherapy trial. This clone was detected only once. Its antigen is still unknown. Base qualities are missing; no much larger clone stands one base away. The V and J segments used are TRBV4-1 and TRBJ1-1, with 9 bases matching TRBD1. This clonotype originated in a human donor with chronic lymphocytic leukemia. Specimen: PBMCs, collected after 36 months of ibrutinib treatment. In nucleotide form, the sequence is TGCGCCAGCAGCCACCCCGACAGGGGGTCTGCAGCTTTCTTT. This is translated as CASSHPDRGSAAFF.